Below are 15 T cell receptor beta chains sequenced from a single sample in a study of cytomegalovirus exposure and HLA in healthy donors. The table came from immunoSEQ multiplex PCR; TCRdb's copy has only in-frame clones and leaves some out. This sample has around 250,000 clones, with nearly 90% found just once. The sample comprised PBMCs. Receptors originate from a woman aged 18-29 years in good health and CMV-seronegative.

This clone was seen a few times. The rearrangement links TRBV6-1 to TRBJ1-2; TRBD1 matches 7 bases. The germline gives CDR1 MNHNS, CDR2 SASEGT. This CDR3 has 12 amino acids. The trim removed 6 bases at V and 6 bases at J, leaving 4 bases unmatched. As DNA, the CDR3 is TGTGCCAGCAGACAGGGGCAAAATGGCTACACCTTC. Translation: CASRQGQNGYTF.

Comment on this clone: The junction differs from germline at one of its ends, possibly a read error. The chain joins TRBV7-9 to TRBJ2-5; a possible D gene is TRBD2 (5 bases). The CDR3 has 16 residues. Germline-derived CDR1 and CDR2 are SEHNR and FQNEAQ (reference sequence). CDR3 nucleotides: TGTGCCAGCAGCCCACGTGGAGGCGTCCTAAGAGAGGCCCAGTACTTC. It specifies CASSPRGGVLREAQYF. Looking up the rest from reference TRBV7-9 and TRBJ2-5 gives the full variable domain: DTGVSQNPRHKITKRGQNVTFRCDPISEHNRLYWYRQTLGQGPEFLTYFQNEAQLEKSRLLSDRFSAERPKGSFSTLEIQRTEQGDSAMYLCASSPRGGVLREAQYFGPGTRLLVL.

The table lists this clone with a count of one. This rearrangement joins TRBV29-1 to TRBJ1-1; 8 nucleotides align to TRBD1. This CDR3 region has 13 residues. V gave up 4 bases and J gave up 3 bases; unmatched junction bases: 4. Germline CDR1 SQVTM, CDR2 ANQGSEA. The CDR3 DNA sequence: TGCAGCGTTGTTCACAGGGGGGACACTGAAGCTTTCTTT. It is translated as CSVVHRGDTEAFF.

The rearrangement joins TRBV27 to TRBJ1-2; 9 nucleotides line up with TRBD1. The CDR3 covers 16 residues. Germline assignment: CDR1 MNHEY and CDR2 SMNVEV (reference sequence). V trimming: 5 bases; J trimming: 7 bases; junction bases outside the gene matches: 14. The CDR3 nucleotides are TGTGCCAGCAGTGAATCCGGTAGGGACAGGGCTAGTGGCTACACCTTC. Protein sequence: CASSESGRDRASGYTF.

The chain has TRBV19 and TRBJ1-5; D may be TRBD1 (5 bases). Germline CDR1 is LNHDA and CDR2 is SQIVND (reference sequence). This CDR3 is 14 amino acids long. V was clipped by 6 bases and J by 3 bases, with 12 bases between them. The CDR3 DNA is TGTGCCAGTAGAGATAACAGGTTCAATCAGCCCCAGCATTTT. It specifies CASRDNRFNQPQHF.

This clone has just a few counts. J is TRBJ1-5 and V is TRBV18; D not certain. V dropped 2 bases and J dropped 5 bases, with 7 bases sitting between them. Germline V gives CDR1 KGHSH, CDR2 LQKENI. There are 13 residues in the CDR3. CDR3 DNA sequence: TGTGCCAGCTCACCAGGGAGGGATCAGCCCCAGCATTTT. As protein: CASSPGRDQPQHF.

The rearrangement uses TRBV5-6 and TRBJ2-3; 16 bases map to TRBD2. V lost 4 bases and J lost 3; bases outside the gene matches: 8. Germline assignment: CDR1 SGHDT and CDR2 YYEEEE. This CDR3 region has 18 residues. This CDR3 is CASSAPGTSGGGTDTQYF. Written as DNA, the CDR3 is TGTGCCAGCAGCGCCCCCGGGACTAGCGGGGGGGGGACAGATACGCAGTATTTT.

V gene TRBV12-5 combines with J gene TRBJ2-1; D might be TRBD2 (5 bases). Germline lookup yields CDR1 LGHNT and CDR2 FRNRAP. V dropped 3 bases and J dropped 1 base, with 28 bases sitting between them. The CDR3 consists of 21 residues. This chain's CDR3 is CASGFSRSRGLLILSYNEQFF. The CDR3 nucleotides are TGTGCTAGTGGTTTCTCTCGAAGTCGGGGTTTATTGATTTTGTCCTACAATGAGCAGTTCTTC.

V is TRBV1 and J is TRBJ1-4; TRBD1, the table's D call, lacks a check against the DNA. TRBV1 is a recognized pseudogene. The CDR3 is made up of 15 amino acids. The CDR3, as DNA: TGCACCAGCAGCCAAGATTCAGGGGGGCGAGAAAAACTGTTTTTT. It is translated as CTSSQDSGGREKLFF.

V gene TRBV6-1 combines with J gene TRBJ1-1; no clear D. The CDR3 length is 15 residues. The germline V gene encodes CDR1 MNHNS and CDR2 SASEGT. V was pared by 0 bases and J by 0 bases, with 8 bases between. CDR3 nucleotide sequence: TGTGCCAGCAGTGAAGCGGCAGGTTTGAACACTGAAGCTTTCTTT. As protein: CASSEAAGLNTEAFF.

This clone was observed a handful of times. The V and J genes are TRBV30 and TRBJ1-5, with D maybe TRBD1 (6 bases). Per the germline V gene, CDR1 is GTSNPN and CDR2 is SVGIG (reference sequence). V was clipped by 3 bases and J by 5 bases, with 11 bases between them. This CDR3 has 13 residues. CDR3 coding DNA: TGTGCCTGGAGGGAGGACAGTCATCAGCCCCAGCATTTT. Translating gives CAWREDSHQPQHF.

This clone turned up a few times. The rearrangement links TRBV7-9 to TRBJ2-7; 7 bases fit TRBD2. CDR3 size: 14 residues. The V gene's germline CDR1 is SEHNR and CDR2 FQNEAQ (reference sequence). J was trimmed by 3 bases and V by 7 bases; bases with no gene match: 9. This CDR3 is CASTPRGEFYEQYF. CDR3 nucleotide sequence: TGTGCCAGCACACCCCGGGGGGAGTTCTACGAGCAGTACTTC.

The rearrangement uses TRBV27 and TRBJ2-3; 8 bases map to TRBD2. This CDR3 is built from 16 residues. Germline V lookup: CDR1 MNHEY, CDR2 SMNVEV (reference sequence). V shed 5 bases and J 2 bases; nucleotides not matched to a gene: 9. CDR3 region: CASSQRRTSLTDTQYF. CDR3 DNA sequence: TGTGCCAGCAGTCAACGGCGGACTAGCCTCACAGATACGCAGTATTTT.

The chain uses TRBV5-4 and TRBJ2-7; a weak D match, TRBD2 (7 bases). Trimming took 2 bases from V and 6 from J, leaving 15 bases between them. The CDR3 extends over 14 amino acids. In germline, CDR1 is SGHNT, CDR2 YYREEE (reference sequence). As DNA, the CDR3 is TGTGCCAGCAGCTTCAAGGGGGGGGCTGGCGAGCAGTACTTC. Protein: CASSFKGGAGEQYF.

The V and J genes are TRBV19 and TRBJ1-6; 10 bases align to TRBD1. Germline CDR1 reads LNHDA; CDR2 reads SQIVND (reference sequence). This CDR3 is 16 amino acids long. V lost 7 bases to trimming and J lost 7 bases; unmatched junction nucleotides: 10. The DNA of the CDR3 is TGTGCCAGTACAACGACAGGGGGCGCCCCAAATTCACCCCTCCACTTT. This encodes CASTTTGGAPNSPLHF.